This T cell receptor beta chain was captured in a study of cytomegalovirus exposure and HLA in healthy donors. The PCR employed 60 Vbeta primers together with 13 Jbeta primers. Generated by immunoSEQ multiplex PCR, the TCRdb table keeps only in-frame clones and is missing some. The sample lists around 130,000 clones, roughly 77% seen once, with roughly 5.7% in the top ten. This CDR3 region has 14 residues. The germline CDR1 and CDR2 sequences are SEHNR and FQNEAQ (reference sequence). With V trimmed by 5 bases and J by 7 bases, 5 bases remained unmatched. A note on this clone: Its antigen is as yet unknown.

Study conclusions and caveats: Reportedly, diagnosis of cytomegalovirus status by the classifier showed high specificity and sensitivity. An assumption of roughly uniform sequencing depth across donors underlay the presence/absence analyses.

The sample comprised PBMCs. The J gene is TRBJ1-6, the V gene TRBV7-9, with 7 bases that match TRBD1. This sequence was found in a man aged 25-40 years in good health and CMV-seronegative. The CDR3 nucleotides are TGTGCCAGCAGCCCGGACAGGTTGAATTCACCCCTCCACTTT. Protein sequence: CASSPDRLNSPLHF.